The clone carrying this T cell receptor beta chain was recorded once. The CDR3 extends over 17 amino acids. Germline CDR1 is SGHRS and CDR2 is YFSETQ. The trim removed 4 bases at V and 5 bases at J, leaving 9 bases unmatched. In the source study's methods: By means of reference gene primer amplification, nucleated cell counts were estimated. TCRdb keeps only in-frame clones here, not all; method: immunoSEQ multiplex PCR. V, J and clone size were drawn from that table, and D and trimming were deduced from the DNA. The table records about 73,000 clones, 89% of them present only once. The entry originates in a study of blood T cell repertoires in COVID-19. Study summary: In each case, the material was cDNA or gDNA derived from T cells, B-cell-depleted T cells, or PBMCs.

The clonotype was recovered from a man older than 75 with acute or convalescent COVID-19. Sequences were obtained from peripheral blood. This sequence joins TRBV5-1 and TRBJ1-6; TRBD1 matches at 10 bases. This CDR3 reads CASSPMDRGSDNSPLHF. The CDR3 DNA reads TGCGCCAGCAGCCCCATGGACAGGGGGAGTGATAATTCACCCCTCCACTTT.